This T cell receptor (beta chain) was identified during a study of beta chain features in type 1 diabetes. Trimming shortened V by 4 bases and J by 6 bases, and 15 bases separated the two germline ends. Germline CDR1 reads LGHNA; CDR2 reads YSLEER. The CDR3 is 14 residues long. To note about this clone: Its cognate antigen is unknown.

Expressed TCRB transcripts were sequenced because the entire RNA isolate underwent reverse transcription. Produced via immunoSEQ multiplex PCR; TCRdb's table is partial and in-frame only. The data hold about 640,000 clones, with 9.5% to 15% observed a single time. Study findings and constraints: Type 1 diabetes patients showed a moderate but significant shortening of TCRB CDR3s in all four CD4+ subsets. Cells carrying high TCR expression could end up over-represented when cDNA is sequenced.

This sequence originates from a man aged 25-45 years with type 1 diabetes. V is TRBV4-3 and J is TRBJ1-1; D is undetermined. The sample taken for sequencing was naive CD4+ T cells from blood. The CDR3 loop is CASSPAGRLSEAFF. CDR3 coding DNA: TGCGCCAGCAGCCCTGCTGGCAGGCTGTCTGAAGCTTTCTTT.